One and the same sample provided the 12 T cell receptor beta chains below, sequenced in a study of shared clonotypes between healthy human individuals. Positively selected for CCR7, the CD45RO-negative cells used as naive CD8 cells excluded terminally differentiated effector memory CD45RA+ cells. Only in-frame clones appear in the TCRdb table, and some are missing; sequencing was by immunoSEQ multiplex PCR. The data show a few million clones, 93% seen once. Source material: naive CD8+ T cells from PBMCs. Receptors were obtained from a young man in good health. Some clones in this sample may be carry-over from other donors' samples.

The chain has TRBV28 and TRBJ2-1, with TRBD2 matching 8 bases. The CDR3 is made up of 12 amino acids. Germline trimming cut 6 bases from V and 12 bases from J; bases unmatched to any gene: 7. From germline, CDR1 is MDHEN and CDR2 SYDVKM. CDR3 coding DNA: TGTGCCAGCAGGGGACTAGGGGAATGGCAGTTCTTC. It specifies CASRGLGEWQFF.

This clone was detected once. This specimen includes other DNA sequences encoding the same CDR3. The chain recombines TRBV19 with TRBJ2-5, with 7 bases matching TRBD1. Germline V gene sequence: CDR1 LNHDA, CDR2 SQIVND (reference sequence). J lost 5 bases, V lost 4 bases, and 4 bases had no gene match. The CDR3 is 13 amino acids. Here the CDR3 reads CASSTDREETQYF. In DNA, the CDR3 is TGTGCCAGTAGTACTGACAGGGAGGAGACCCAGTACTTC.

The rearrangement joins TRBV7-9 to TRBJ2-3, with unresolved D. V dropped 5 bases and J dropped 5 bases, with 14 bases sitting between them. Looked up from germline, CDR1 is SEHNR and CDR2 is FQNEAQ (reference sequence). The CDR3 covers 14 residues. CDR3 bases: TGTGCCAGCAGCCCCCCCGCCCAAAGAGATACGCAGTATTTT. Amino acid sequence: CASSPPAQRDTQYF.

The gene calls are TRBV9 and TRBJ2-3; 8 nucleotides agree with TRBD2. V trimming: 0 bases; J trimming: 2 bases; junction bases outside the gene matches: 8. Germline loops: CDR1 SGDLS, CDR2 YYNGEE. The CDR3 runs 17 residues. The CDR3 bases are TGTGCCAGCAGCGTAGGCAAGGGCGGGAGGCTCACAGATACGCAGTATTTT. Translation gives CASSVGKGGRLTDTQYF. The full variable domain, its missing parts supplied by reference TRBV9 and TRBJ2-3, is DSGVTQTPKHLITATGQRVTLRCSPRSGDLSVYWYQQSLDQGLQFLIQYYNGEERAKGNILERFSAQQFPDLHSELNLSSLELGDSALYFCASSVGKGGRLTDTQYFGPGTRLTVL.

This clone was found once. The chain uses TRBV29-1 and TRBJ2-1, with D perhaps TRBD2 (6 bases). Germline CDR1 and CDR2: SQVTM and ANQGSEA. This CDR3 contains 18 residues. V lost 7 bases and J lost 0, with 25 bases in between. CDR3 bases: TGCAGCGCCTCAGCCGGGGGAGAGGATAGTAGCTCCTACAATGAGCAGTTCTTC. It specifies CSASAGGEDSSSYNEQFF.

The chain employs TRBV4-3 and TRBJ2-7, with 8 bases that match TRBD1. Germline assignment: CDR1 LGHNA and CDR2 YSLEER. Unmatched junction bases numbered 10, after V lost 0 bases and J lost 6 bases. The CDR3 sequence is 16 residues long. Here the CDR3 reads CASSQDTGGQVGEQYF. Written as DNA, the CDR3 is TGCGCCAGCAGCCAAGATACAGGGGGGCAAGTAGGCGAGCAGTACTTC.

The chain is built from TRBV6-1 and TRBJ1-2; perhaps TRBD1 as D (6 bases). Between the trimmed V and J ends, which lost 4 bases and 4 bases, there was a span of 19 bases. CDR3 length: 16 residues. Germline CDR1 and CDR2: MNHNS and SASEGT. The CDR3 sequence: CASSADPDSKLYGYTF. CDR3 in DNA: TGTGCCAGCAGTGCCGACCCGGACAGCAAACTCTATGGCTACACCTTC.

The CDR3 DNA reads TGTGCCAGCAGCCGTTGGGACTCAAACTACGAGCAGTACTTC. It translates to CASSRWDSNYEQYF. The chain combines TRBV7-8 with TRBJ2-7; D perhaps matches TRBD2 (6 bases). CDR3 length equals 14 residues. Germline CDR1 and CDR2: SGHVS and FQNEAQ. V lost 5 bases and J 3 bases, leaving 14 bases between the germline ends.

This chain joins TRBV2 and TRBJ2-1, with 10 bases that match TRBD2. This CDR3 is 16 amino acids long. From germline, CDR1 is SNHLY and CDR2 FYNNEI. Trimming at V came to 0 bases and at J to 5 bases, leaving 4 bases not matched to a gene. The CDR3 here is CASSEATSGINNEQFF. The CDR3 nucleotides are TGTGCCAGCAGTGAAGCTACTAGCGGGATAAACAATGAGCAGTTCTTC.

The chain joins TRBV14 to TRBJ1-1, with D possibly being TRBD1 (6 bases). Germline-derived CDR1 and CDR2 are SGHDN and FVKESK. The CDR3 length is 13 residues. Trimming took 1 base from V and 6 from J, leaving 9 bases between them. The CDR3 loop reads CASSQAKGAEAFF. The CDR3 region has the DNA TGTGCCAGCAGCCAAGCCAAGGGGGCTGAAGCTTTCTTT.

The chain links TRBV11-2 to TRBJ2-4; possible D gene TRBD2, 6 bases. Trimming pared 5 bases from V and 1 base from J, leaving 9 bases between. There are 14 residues in the CDR3. Germline V gene lookup returns CDR1 SGHAT and CDR2 FQNNGV. The CDR3 DNA sequence: TGTGCCAGCAGCCCGGGACTCGCCAAAAACATTCAGTACTTC. Protein product: CASSPGLAKNIQYF. The full variable domain, in which reference TRBV11-2 and TRBJ2-4 provide the parts outside the CDR3, is EAGVAQSPRYKIIEKRQSVAFWCNPISGHATLYWYQQILGQGPKLLIQFQNNGVVDDSQLPKDRFSAERLKGVDSTLKIQPAKLEDSAVYLCASSPGLAKNIQYFGAGTRLSVL.

This clone has a single count. The chain links TRBV10-1 to TRBJ2-1; 7 bases are a match to TRBD2. The V segment lost 4 bases and the J segment 7 bases; nucleotides outside the gene matches: 7. The CDR3 has 14 amino acids. Germline assignment: CDR1 WNHNN and CDR2 SYGVQD (reference sequence). CDR3 loop: CASSVGRVGNEQFF. DNA of the CDR3: TGCGCCAGCAGTGTTGGGAGGGTGGGAAATGAGCAGTTCTTC.